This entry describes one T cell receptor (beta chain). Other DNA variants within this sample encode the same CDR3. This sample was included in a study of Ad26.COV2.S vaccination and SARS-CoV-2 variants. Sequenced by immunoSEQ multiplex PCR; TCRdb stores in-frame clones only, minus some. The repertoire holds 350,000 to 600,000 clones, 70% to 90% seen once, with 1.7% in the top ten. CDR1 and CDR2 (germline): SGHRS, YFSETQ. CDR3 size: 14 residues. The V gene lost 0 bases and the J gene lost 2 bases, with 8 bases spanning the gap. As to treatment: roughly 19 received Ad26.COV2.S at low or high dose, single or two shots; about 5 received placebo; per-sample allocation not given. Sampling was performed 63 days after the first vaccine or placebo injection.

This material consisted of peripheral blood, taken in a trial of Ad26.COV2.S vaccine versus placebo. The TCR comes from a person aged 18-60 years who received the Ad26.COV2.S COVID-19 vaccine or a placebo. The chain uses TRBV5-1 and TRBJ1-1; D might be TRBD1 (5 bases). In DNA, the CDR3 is TGCGCCAGCAGCTTGGTTGGGGGTAACACTGAAGCTTTCTTT. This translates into CASSLVGGNTEAFF.